The 24 T cell receptor beta chains below all came from one sample that was sequenced in a study of blood T cell repertoires in COVID-19. The assay was immunoSEQ multiplex PCR, and TCRdb's table has in-frame clones only and misses some. The table has some 300,000 clones, roughly 91% seen once. The sample consisted of PBMCs or T cells enriched from blood (not recorded which). The source of these receptors is a woman in her fifties or sixties who had been exposed to COVID-19.

The chain couples TRBV5-1 to TRBJ2-3, with TRBD1 matching 9 bases. J lost 3 bases, V lost 8 bases, and 7 bases had no gene match. Germline CDR1 SGHRS, CDR2 YFSETQ. This CDR3 contains 14 residues. This CDR3 reads CASFTGQGTDTQYF. In DNA form, the CDR3 reads TGCGCCAGTTTCACGGGACAGGGAACAGATACGCAGTATTTT.

V and J are TRBV3-1 (or the pseudogene TRBV3-2) and TRBJ1-3; D is unresolved. The CDR3 has 13 residues. Trimming removed 4 bases at V and 9 bases at J, with 13 bases between. CDR1 is LGHDT, CDR2 YNNKEL, per germline (reference sequence). CDR3 sequence (DNA): TGTGCCAGCAGCCTCCGGTTCGGGAGCACCATATATTTT. Translation gives CASSLRFGSTIYF.

The CDR3 loop reads CASTGPGADTQYF. CDR3 sequence (DNA): TGTGCCAGCACCGGTCCAGGGGCAGATACGCAGTATTTT. The chain has TRBV6-5 and TRBJ2-3; D possibly corresponds to TRBD1 (6 bases). CDR1 and CDR2 from the germline V gene are MNHEY and SVGAGI. The CDR3 is 13 amino acids. Trimming removed 7 bases at V and 4 bases at J, with 12 bases between.

The chain couples TRBV18 to TRBJ1-1, with D tentatively TRBD1 (6 bases). V lost 4 bases and J 6 bases, leaving 18 bases between the germline ends. Germline CDR1 is KGHSH and CDR2 is LQKENI. The CDR3 contains 15 residues. CDR3: CASSQRLQGGAEAFF. CDR3 in DNA: TGTGCCAGCTCACAAAGACTACAGGGCGGCGCTGAAGCTTTCTTT.

CDR3 DNA: TGTGCCAGCCAGAAAAGGCCTTGGGACAGGGGTGTTGAGCCCCAGCATTTT. This sequence encodes CASQKRPWDRGVEPQHF. The chain combines TRBV28 with TRBJ1-5; 10 nucleotides line up with TRBD1. V lost 8 bases to trimming and J lost 8 bases; unmatched junction nucleotides: 18. The CDR3 is 17 residues long. Germline CDR1 MDHEN, CDR2 SYDVKM.

The V gene is TRBV6-6, the J gene TRBJ2-7, with a possible D match to TRBD1 (6 bases). With 7 bases removed from V and 3 bases from J, the gap between germline ends came to 13 bases. This CDR3 spans 13 amino acids. Germline V gives CDR1 MNHNY, CDR2 SVGAGI (reference sequence). The chain's CDR3 is CASIGDTFYEQYF. The DNA of the CDR3 is TGTGCCAGCATAGGGGACACCTTCTACGAGCAGTACTTC.

The genes are TRBV19 and TRBJ1-4; 7 nucleotides align to TRBD1. The junction had 7 bases not matched to a gene; V was cut back by 1 base and J by 5 bases. This CDR3 is 16 amino acids long. Germline V gene lookup returns CDR1 LNHDA and CDR2 SQIVND (reference sequence). The CDR3 DNA sequence: TGTGCCAGTAGTATAGTTTATGCGACAGGGAATGAAAAACTGTTTTTT. Protein product: CASSIVYATGNEKLFF. The full variable domain, its missing parts supplied by reference TRBV19 and TRBJ1-4, is DGGITQSPKYLFRKEGQNVTLSCEQNLNHDAMYWYRQDPGQGLRLIYYSQIVNDFQKGDIAEGYSVSREKKESFPLTVTSAQKNPTAFYLCASSIVYATGNEKLFFGSGTQLSVL.

This chain links TRBV30 with TRBJ2-1; the match to TRBD2 covers 11 bases. V lost 3 bases and J lost 0; bases outside the gene matches: 4. The CDR3 has 16 residues. Germline CDR1 reads GTSNPN; CDR2 reads SVGIG (reference sequence). For the CDR3, the DNA is TGTGCCTGGAGCAAGGGACTAGCGGTCTCCTACAATGAGCAGTTCTTC. Translation: CAWSKGLAVSYNEQFF.

The J gene is TRBJ1-5, the V gene TRBV30; no firm D call. This CDR3 is 13 amino acids long. The V and J ends lost 1 base and 6 bases respectively, with 10 bases between them. Germline V gene data show CDR1 as GTSNPN and CDR2 as SVGIG (reference sequence). CDR3 bases: TGTGCCTGGAGTGGAGACACTGGTCAGCCCCAGCATTTT. It is translated as CAWSGDTGQPQHF.

V usage is TRBV6-5 and J usage is TRBJ2-7; the match to TRBD2 covers 8 bases. Germline V gene sequence: CDR1 MNHEY, CDR2 SVGAGI. The V and J ends lost 4 bases and 4 bases, in that order; junction bases with no gene match: 6. The CDR3 is 14 residues long. The DNA of the CDR3 is TGTGCCAGCAGTTCCGGACTAGCTGGGTACGAGCAGTACTTC. Protein sequence: CASSSGLAGYEQYF.

The chain is built from TRBV5-1 and TRBJ2-5; D is possibly TRBD2 (6 bases). Trimming removed 4 bases at V and 4 bases at J, with 17 bases between. CDR1 SGHRS and CDR2 YFSETQ come from the germline V gene. The length of the CDR3 is 15 residues. The CDR3: CASSLTDYSAETQYF. The CDR3 bases are TGCGCCAGCAGCCTGACGGACTACTCGGCAGAGACCCAGTACTTC.

The chain joins TRBV5-1 to TRBJ2-5, with D unresolved. The V gene lost 7 bases and the J gene lost 7 bases, with 17 bases spanning the gap. The length of the CDR3 is 13 residues. Germline loops: CDR1 SGHRS, CDR2 YFSETQ. The CDR3 loop is CASSQFVEATQYF. Here the CDR3 DNA reads TGCGCCAGCTCTCAGTTCGTCGAGGCGACCCAGTACTTC.

V and J are TRBV19 and TRBJ1-5; 8 bases map to TRBD1. The germline CDR1 and CDR2 sequences are LNHDA and SQIVND (reference sequence). J was trimmed by 2 bases and V by 6 bases; bases with no gene match: 15. CDR3 length: 18 amino acids. The CDR3 sequence: CASRLGQGAIPGNQPQHF. CDR3 DNA: TGTGCCAGTAGATTGGGCCAGGGGGCTATTCCAGGCAATCAGCCCCAGCATTTT.

This chain joins TRBV15 and TRBJ1-1, with D unresolved. CDR1 LNHNV and CDR2 YYDKDF come from the germline V gene (reference sequence). Trimming took off 2 bases at V and 4 bases at J, with 8 bases between the two ends. The CDR3 totals 13 residues. CDR3: CATSRTTLTEAFF. The CDR3, as DNA: TGTGCCACCAGCAGAACTACTCTCACTGAAGCTTTCTTT.

This chain links TRBV7-8 with TRBJ2-2; 9 bases agree with TRBD1. The ends lost 5 bases at V and 4 bases at J; junction bases unmatched: 5. This CDR3 is 15 amino acids long. Germline V lookup: CDR1 SGHVS, CDR2 FQNEAQ. The CDR3 spells CASSHRDRATGELFF. The CDR3 DNA sequence: TGTGCCAGCAGCCATCGGGACAGGGCCACCGGGGAGCTGTTTTTT.

V is TRBV24-1 and J is TRBJ2-2, with TRBD2 identical over 8 bases. The V segment lost 8 bases and the J segment 5 bases; nucleotides outside the gene matches: 9. This CDR3 contains 15 residues. Per germline, CDR1 KGHDR and CDR2 SFDVKD. In nucleotides, the CDR3 is TGTGCCACCACGATGCGGGGGACTAGGACCGGGGAGCTGTTTTTT. It yields the protein CATTMRGTRTGELFF.

This sequence joins TRBV15 and TRBJ2-7, with TRBD2 matching over 11 bases. Trimming at V came to 2 bases and at J to 3 bases, leaving 3 bases not matched to a gene. This CDR3 is built from 15 residues. Germline loops: CDR1 LNHNV, CDR2 YYDKDF (reference sequence). For the CDR3, the DNA is TGTGCCACCAGCAGAATAGCGGGGGGGGTCTACGAGCAGTACTTC. Residues: CATSRIAGGVYEQYF.

The chain is built from TRBV28 and TRBJ1-2; tentatively, D is TRBD1 (5 bases). Between the trimmed V and J ends, which lost 2 bases and 2 bases, there was a span of 12 bases. The CDR3 runs 15 residues. Germline assignment: CDR1 MDHEN and CDR2 SYDVKM. CDR3 nucleotides: TGTGCCAGCAGTTTACAGTTCGCAGGGAACTATGGCTACACCTTC. This codes for CASSLQFAGNYGYTF.

This clone appeared a few times. The chain couples TRBV5-1 to TRBJ1-3; no definite D call. Trimming left V 0 bases short and J 6 bases short, with 19 bases between. CDR1 and CDR2 from the germline V gene are SGHRS and YFSETQ. The CDR3 is 17 residues long. The CDR3 nucleotides read TGCGCCAGCAGCTTGGGGACTGGGAACAGTCGGGTAAACACCATATATTTT. It codes for CASSLGTGNSRVNTIYF.

The genes are TRBV6-1 and TRBJ1-1, with 8 bases that match TRBD1. The CDR3 sequence is 14 residues long. The ends lost 3 bases at V and 6 bases at J; junction bases unmatched: 6. Germline-derived CDR1 and CDR2 are MNHNS and SASEGT. The CDR3 region has the DNA TGTGCCAGCAGTGAGACAGGGACAGGCGCTGAAGCTTTCTTT. Protein: CASSETGTGAEAFF.

J is TRBJ1-3 and V is TRBV4-1; D not resolved. V was pared by 6 bases and J by 2 bases, with 11 bases between. CDR1 and CDR2 (germline): MGHRA, YSYEKL. There are 14 residues in the CDR3. In DNA, the CDR3 is TGCGCCAGCAGTAGATCGCCTCCTGGAAACACCATATATTTT. Protein: CASSRSPPGNTIYF.

CDR3 sequence (DNA): TGTGCCAGCAGTAGGACTAGCGGGGGCCAAGAGACCCAGTACTTC. This sequence encodes CASSRTSGGQETQYF. J is TRBJ2-5 and V is TRBV6-2 or TRBV6-3; 13 bases fit TRBD2. Germline V gives CDR1 MNHEY, CDR2 SVGEGT. The CDR3 length is 15 residues. Germline trimming cut 5 bases from V and 1 base from J; bases unmatched to any gene: 1.

Concerning this clone: This sample includes further DNA sequences coding for the same CDR3. The rearrangement joins TRBV30 to TRBJ2-7, with 11 nucleotides matching TRBD2. The germline V gene encodes CDR1 GTSNPN and CDR2 SVGIG (reference sequence). The trim removed 0 bases at V and 6 bases at J, leaving 4 bases unmatched. This CDR3 has 14 residues. The CDR3 coding sequence is TGTGCCTGGAGTGTTCTAGCGGGGGGATCCGAGCAGTACTTC. Protein sequence: CAWSVLAGGSEQYF.

V and J are TRBV28 and TRBJ1-2; no firm D call. V was clipped by 6 bases and J by 7 bases, with 9 bases between them. The CDR3 covers 11 residues. CDR1 MDHEN and CDR2 SYDVKM come from the germline V gene. CDR3: CASSPGIGYTF. The CDR3, as DNA: TGTGCCAGCAGCCCCGGGATTGGCTACACCTTC.